The subject of this entry is one T cell receptor (beta chain). Antigen: not known. The CDR3 sequence is 14 residues long. CDR1 is GTSNPN, CDR2 SVGIG, per germline (reference sequence). V trimming: 1 base; J trimming: 5 bases; junction bases outside the gene matches: 6. The data are from a study of resident and recirculating memory T cells in vitiligo. Study in general: Each patient gave two lesional and two nonlesional epidermal shave biopsies, plus PBMCs.

The protocol was immunoSEQ multiplex PCR, while the TCRdb copy is restricted to in-frame clones and leaves out a portion. The sample includes 72,000 or so clones, under 95% seen only once; the top ten take approximately 4.7%. Study-level results: Non-conserved TCRs across sites and patients suggested distinct clones per lesion. No unique dominant TCR clone was found in vitiligo lesions.

The J gene is TRBJ2-3, the V gene TRBV30; the match to TRBD2 covers 7 bases. The sample comprised blood. The receptor comes from a male donor with vitiligo. DNA of the CDR3: TGTGCCTGGAGTGCTTGGGAGGGAGGAGATACGCAGTATTTT. Translation gives CAWSAWEGGDTQYF.